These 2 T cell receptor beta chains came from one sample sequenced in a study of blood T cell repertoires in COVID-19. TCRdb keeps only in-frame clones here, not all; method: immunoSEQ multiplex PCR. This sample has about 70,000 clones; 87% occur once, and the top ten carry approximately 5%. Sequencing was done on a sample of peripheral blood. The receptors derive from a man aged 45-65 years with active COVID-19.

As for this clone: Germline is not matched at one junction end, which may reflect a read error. The CDR3 loop reads CASSPVPGQGPYNEQFF. The CDR3 nucleotides read TGTGCCAGCAGCCCCGTCCCGGGACAGGGGCCCTATAATGAGCAGTTCTTC. The chain uses TRBV7-3 and TRBJ2-1, with 10 bases identical to TRBD1. The CDR3 totals 17 residues. CDR1 and CDR2 (germline): SGHTA, FQGTGA.

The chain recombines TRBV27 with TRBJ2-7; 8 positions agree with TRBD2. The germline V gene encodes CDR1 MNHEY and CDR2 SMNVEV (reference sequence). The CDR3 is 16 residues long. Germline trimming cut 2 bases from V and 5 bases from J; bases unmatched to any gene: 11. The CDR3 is CASSLTPTSVLHEQYF. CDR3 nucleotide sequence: TGTGCCAGCAGTTTAACCCCGACTAGCGTGCTGCACGAGCAGTACTTC.